This T cell receptor beta chain is drawn from a study of blood T cells in healthy people across ages. Study outcomes and limitations: Percentage of naive T cells showed a strong correlation with TCR beta diversity. Higher diversity, along with more naive CD4+ cells, distinguished long-lived donors from aged donors. Nothing was known about donor CMV status, and this possibly confounded expanded clonotype changes.

This clonotype was seen more than once but under ten times. As yet, its antigen is unknown. Next came a second PCR, run for about 7 to 11 cycles, which used a sample-barcoded 5' primer along with a J-beta primer mix. Each CDR3 protein is one row after TCRdb ran MiXCR on the 5' RACE reads. The sample has around 1,000,000 distinct CDR3 sequences, roughly 24% seen once. V was pared by 4 bases and J by 6 bases, with 11 bases between. The CDR3 sequence is 13 residues long. CDR1 is MGHRA and CDR2 is YSYEKL in the germline V gene. These data were likewise used in another study, on T cells of mothers and their children. As that study records: Similar thymic selection effects on TCR recombination output appear in pairs, both related and unrelated.

The rearrangement uses TRBV4-1 and TRBJ2-3, with D perhaps TRBD1 (6 bases). Sequencing was carried out using blood. The TCR sequence derives from a girl aged 2 to 9 in good health. In DNA, the CDR3 is TGCGCCAGCAGCCCTTCGGACAGCGATACGCAGTATTTT. Translated: CASSPSDSDTQYF.